This TCR beta chain was identified during a study of blood T cell repertoires in COVID-19 (dated by TCRdb to about 2020). In terms of the full investigation: Samples from collaborators originated in the United States, Italy and Spain and spanned both the acute and convalescent phases of COVID-19. The prospective study material was composed of cDNA or gDNA derived from T cells, B-cell-depleted T cells, or PBMCs. HLA class I and class II types, where available, came from metadata supplied by the sample provider rather than from assay-based typing. A freely available public database, intended as a resource for researchers studying the immune response to SARS-CoV-2, is where the repertoires were released. The sample metadata nearly always contained a de-identified subject ID, COVID-19 status, age in years and sex. The dataset comprised deeply sampled blood TCRbeta repertoires from subjects exposed to, actively infected with, or recovered from COVID-19. The samples were drawn from the first 160 participants of the ongoing ImmuneRACE study and from under 1,500 subjects provided by 6 global collaborators.

What the work shows at the level of the full study, not this receptor alone: The amount of clinical and demographic metadata varied by source and participant and was provided uncurated.

TCRbeta CDR3 regions were amplified from genomic DNA using the immunoSEQ Assay, a bias-controlled multiplex PCR. The original pipeline was this. Within the assay, amplification of reference gene primers was used to estimate how many nucleated cells each sample contained. To quantify the absolute abundance of each unique TCRbeta CDR3 rearrangement, sequence reads were collapsed and filtered. For each sample, productive Simpson clonality was calculated as the square root of Simpson's diversity index across productive rearrangements. This immuneACCESS table, as held by TCRdb, lists in-frame sequences with V and J called but not all clones. Of the missing ones, under half trace to an unresolved V gene in checked studies; the others have no known cause. V, J and clone size are taken as reported in that table, and D and trimming were inferred from the DNA itself. Counted in this sample were roughly 150,000 clones; roughly 84% of them appeared once. Roughly a tenth of the sample lies in the top ten.

Regarding this clone: The antigen it recognizes is unknown. Base qualities are not provided; no much larger clone lies one nucleotide away.

Looking up the germline V gene yields CDR1 MDHEN and CDR2 SYDVKM. The CDR3 spans 14 residues, from the cysteine through the phenylalanine. The only DNA kept is the CDR3, 42 bases in frame from the first base. V drops 6 bases and J drops 1 base, leaving 12 bases in between. The collaborating institutions used their own protocols to collect whole blood in K2EDTA tubes. For TCRbeta analysis, collaborators shipped samples in one of three forms: frozen whole blood, isolated PBMCs, or DNA extracted from either of those sample types. The rearranged chain carries TRBV28 and TRBJ1-1; TRBD1 is a possible D gene, resting on 5 matching bases. The sequence derives from a woman aged 80 or older with active or convalescent COVID-19. The sequencing input was peripheral blood. CDR3 protein: CASRSQGKNTEAFF. The bases are TGTGCCAGCAGGTCGCAGGGTAAGAACACTGAAGCTTTCTTT.